This record looks at one TCR beta chain sequence and its context. Its specificity is not known. The CDR3 sequence is 14 residues long. The V gene's germline CDR1 is MDHEN and CDR2 SYDVKM. Trimming took 4 bases from V and 4 from J, leaving 12 bases between them. The data originate from a study of cytomegalovirus exposure and HLA in healthy donors. General observations from the study: Follow-up analysis found HLA locus-dependent TCR association rates, highest for DRB1 and lowest for HLA-C. Association of a missense DCLRE1C variant with TCR beta V- and J-gene trimming was reported in a later analysis. It was reported that TCR beta sequences correctly inferred the HLA-A and HLA-B alleles for most subjects.

The PCR had 60 Vbeta and 13 Jbeta primers. TCRdb's copy holds only in-frame clones and misses some; the assay was immunoSEQ multiplex PCR. Here the sample spans 100,000 to 150,000 clones, over 60% being singletons. Sample: PBMCs. This sequence originates from a male donor in good health and CMV-seropositive. V and J are TRBV28 and TRBJ2-3; D perhaps matches TRBD2 (5 bases). In DNA form, the CDR3 reads TGTGCCAGCAGTTGGAATAGCGTCGCAGATACGCAGTATTTT. It codes for CASSWNSVADTQYF.